This T cell receptor beta chain was identified during a study of blood T cell repertoires in COVID-19. Germline CDR1 and CDR2: SGHNT and YYREEE (reference sequence). The CDR3 extends over 14 amino acids. The ends were cut back, 9 bases at V and 4 bases at J, with 18 bases in the middle. Repertoires were generated with immunoSEQ multiplex PCR, while TCRdb's copy carries only in-frame clones and drops some. The table shows about 180,000 clones, with about nine tenths occurring only once. This sequence joins TRBV5-4 and TRBJ2-3, with a weak D call TRBD1 (5 bases). The clonotype was recovered from a woman in her 30s with acute or convalescent COVID-19. Sequences were obtained from peripheral blood. The CDR3, as DNA: TGTGCCACCTACCGTGGGATACAGGCAGATACGCAGTATTTT. Residues: CATYRGIQADTQYF.